Listed here are 16 T cell receptor beta chains from one sample, sequenced in a study of technical replicates of blood from a handful of donors. Clones were read by immunoSEQ multiplex PCR, and TCRdb kept only the in-frame ones, dropping some. This sample has tens of thousands of clones, with roughly 90% found just once. Sequencing was carried out using T cells isolated from PBMCs. These receptors came from a human donor in good health.

The chain recombines TRBV27 with TRBJ1-1, with a weak D call TRBD1 (6 bases). This CDR3 is 13 amino acids long. Trimming left V 3 bases short and J 6 bases short, with 11 bases between. Per germline, CDR1 MNHEY and CDR2 SMNVEV (reference sequence). CDR3 sequence: CASSLGRGPEAFF. In DNA, the CDR3 is TGTGCCAGCAGTTTGGGCAGGGGCCCTGAAGCTTTCTTT.

V and J are TRBV7-9 and TRBJ2-1, with 13 bases identical to TRBD2. The CDR3 loop spans 16 amino acids. Germline CDR1 SEHNR, CDR2 FQNEAQ (reference sequence). The V and J ends lost 0 bases and 5 bases, in that order; junction bases with no gene match: 1. Written as DNA, the CDR3 is TGTGCCAGCAGCTTAGCCGGACTAGCGGGAGACAATGAGCAGTTCTTC. It translates to CASSLAGLAGDNEQFF.

This clone occurred a few times. The V call is TRBV19, the J call TRBJ1-1; weak D call: TRBD1 (6 bases). The CDR3 spans 14 residues. V was trimmed by 7 bases and J by 5 bases, leaving 17 bases between them. Germline CDR1 LNHDA, CDR2 SQIVND (reference sequence). The CDR3 DNA reads as TGTGCCAGTAATCCGACAGGCCGAAGGACTGAAGCTTTCTTT. Amino acid sequence: CASNPTGRRTEAFF.

The chain recombines TRBV19 with TRBJ2-7; possibly TRBD1 for D (6 bases). The CDR3 is made up of 14 amino acids. Trimming took 6 bases from V and 3 from J, leaving 15 bases between them. Per the germline V gene, CDR1 is LNHDA and CDR2 is SQIVND (reference sequence). This CDR3 reads CASSIQGTDYEQYF. As DNA, the CDR3 is TGTGCCAGTAGCATACAGGGAACGGACTACGAGCAGTACTTC.

In this sample, this clone turned up once. The chain joins TRBV6-1 to TRBJ2-7; D is possibly TRBD2 (6 bases). The CDR3 runs to 13 residues. The V gene lost 7 bases and the J gene lost 4 bases, with 14 bases spanning the gap. Germline V CDR1 and CDR2: MNHNS, SASEGT. CDR3 sequence: CASMWGEEYEQYF. As DNA, the CDR3 is TGTGCCAGCATGTGGGGGGAGGAATACGAGCAGTACTTC.

Of note for this clone: This sample includes further DNA sequences coding for the same CDR3. The rearrangement joins TRBV7-9 to TRBJ2-7; D not certain. This CDR3 is built from 13 residues. The V and J ends lost 1 base and 3 bases respectively, with 7 bases between them. Germline lookup yields CDR1 SEHNR and CDR2 FQNEAQ (reference sequence). The CDR3 DNA sequence: TGTGCCAGCAGCTTAGGGTTGAGCTACGAGCAGTACTTC. Protein sequence: CASSLGLSYEQYF.

This chain connects TRBV30 to TRBJ1-2; D unclear. The germline V gene has CDR1 GTSNPN and CDR2 SVGIG (reference sequence). V lost 0 bases to trimming and J lost 5 bases, with 13 bases between them. The CDR3 has 14 residues. The CDR3 loop reads CAWSVAVETYGYTF. CDR3 nucleotides: TGTGCCTGGAGTGTAGCCGTCGAGACTTATGGCTACACCTTC.

The gene calls are TRBV4-1 and TRBJ2-1; TRBD2 agrees at 8 bases. Unmatched junction bases numbered 9, after V lost 3 bases and J lost 8 bases. Germline V gives CDR1 MGHRA, CDR2 YSYEKL. The CDR3 spans 15 residues. CDR3 amino acids: CASSQTSDPRDEQFF. The CDR3 DNA is TGCGCCAGCAGCCAGACTAGCGACCCAAGGGATGAGCAGTTCTTC.

The chain links TRBV27 to TRBJ2-7; no definite D call. Germline values: CDR1 MNHEY, CDR2 SMNVEV (reference sequence). Trimming pared 5 bases from V and 2 bases from J, leaving 4 bases between. The CDR3 covers 11 residues. The CDR3 DNA reads as TGTGCCAGCAGTCTTACCTACGAGCAGTACTTC. It specifies CASSLTYEQYF.

V and J are TRBV14 and TRBJ2-2, with TRBD2 matching over 12 bases. Germline V gene data show CDR1 as SGHDN and CDR2 as FVKESK. The CDR3 is 16 amino acids. With V trimmed by 4 bases and J by 7 bases, 7 bases remained unmatched. In DNA form, the CDR3 reads TGTGCCAGCAGCCCTAGACTAGCGGGAGAAGGCGGGGAGCTGTTTTTT. It yields the protein CASSPRLAGEGGELFF.

This clone has just one count. This chain links TRBV2 with TRBJ2-1; 13 bases map to TRBD2. J lost 10 bases, V lost 4 bases, and 7 bases had no gene match. CDR3 length: 15 amino acids. Germline loops: CDR1 SNHLY, CDR2 FYNNEI. CDR3 sequence: CASSVLAGGGREQFF. CDR3 sequence (DNA): TGTGCCAGCAGTGTACTAGCGGGAGGGGGGAGGGAGCAGTTCTTC.

The chain joins TRBV14 to TRBJ2-3; tentatively, D is TRBD1 (6 bases). Germline values: CDR1 SGHDN, CDR2 FVKESK. The V gene lost 2 bases and the J gene lost 3 bases, with 12 bases spanning the gap. This CDR3 is built from 15 residues. CDR3 coding DNA: TGTGCCAGCAGCCAAAGGCACAGGGCTACAGATACGCAGTATTTT. It translates to CASSQRHRATDTQYF.

The gene calls are TRBV5-1 and TRBJ2-5; D unresolved. The length of the CDR3 is 13 residues. Germline CDR1 SGHRS, CDR2 YFSETQ. Trimming left V 2 bases short and J 4 bases short, with 9 bases between. CDR3: CASSFSELETQYF. For the CDR3, the DNA is TGCGCCAGCAGCTTTTCCGAACTAGAGACCCAGTACTTC.

CDR3 residues: CATYGGLLGWDEQYF. CDR3 DNA sequence: TGTGCCACCTATGGTGGGCTTCTGGGTTGGGACGAGCAGTACTTC. The J gene is TRBJ2-7, the V gene TRBV2; D remains ambiguous. V lost 10 bases, J lost 5 bases, and 24 bases lay in between. Germline V gives CDR1 SNHLY, CDR2 FYNNEI. There are 15 residues in the CDR3.

The genes are TRBV5-1 and TRBJ2-1, with 9 bases aligning to TRBD1. This CDR3 is 13 amino acids long. V shed 3 bases, J shed 9 bases, and the junction held 4 bases outside the gene matches. CDR1 is SGHRS, CDR2 YFSETQ, per germline. CDR3 sequence reads: CASSSLQGAEQFF. Written as DNA, the CDR3 is TGCGCCAGCAGCTCCCTACAGGGGGCTGAGCAGTTCTTC.

V usage is TRBV9 and J usage is TRBJ2-7, with D perhaps matching TRBD2 (6 bases). Germline lookup yields CDR1 SGDLS and CDR2 YYNGEE. The CDR3 loop spans 14 amino acids. Deletions cut 0 bases from V and 2 bases from J, with 9 bases between. Written as DNA, the CDR3 is TGTGCCAGCAGCGTAGAGGAGGGGACCTACGAGCAGTACTTC. Encoded protein: CASSVEEGTYEQYF.